This entry describes one T cell receptor beta chain. Germline V lookup: CDR1 MNHEY, CDR2 SMNVEV (reference sequence). This CDR3 has 16 residues. V lost 2 bases to trimming and J lost 4 bases; unmatched junction nucleotides: 3. The sample is drawn from a study of shared clonotypes between healthy human individuals. TCRdb keeps only in-frame clones here, not all; method: immunoSEQ multiplex PCR. This table has about 2.3 million clones, around 92% appearing once. V and J are TRBV27 and TRBJ2-2, with 11 nucleotides matching TRBD1. The receptor was derived from a man aged 18 to 30 in good health. Some clones in this sample may be carry-over from other donors' samples. Sequenced input: naive CD4+ T cells from PBMCs. Subset noted: CD45RA+ positively selected. The CDR3 bases are TGTGCCAGCAGTTTAATCGGGACAGGGGGCACCGGGGAGCTGTTTTTT. Protein product: CASSLIGTGGTGELFF.